Listed here are 19 T cell receptor beta chains from one sample, sequenced in a study of OX40 agonist ivuxolimab in advanced cancers. Assay used: immunoSEQ multiplex PCR; TCRdb lists only in-frame clones, some missing. The sample contains 45,000 to 50,000 clones, approximately 88% of which appear only once. The sequencing here drew on CD4+ or CD8+ T cells sorted from blood, taken in a trial of the OX40 agonist ivuxolimab. All receptors derive from an adult with an advanced solid tumor such as melanoma, head and neck, liver or kidney cancer.

The rearrangement uses TRBV7-3 and TRBJ1-1; no definite D call. Germline loops: CDR1 SGHTA, CDR2 FQGTGA. Trimming removed 6 bases from V and 3 bases from J, with 14 bases in between. The CDR3 covers 14 residues. CDR3 DNA: TGTGCCAGCAGGCTGAGGCCAGGATACACTGAAGCTTTCTTT. This gives the protein CASRLRPGYTEAFF.

This rearrangement joins TRBV9 to TRBJ1-3; D unresolved. The CDR3 has 15 amino acids. Trimming cost V 0 bases and J 0 bases, with 7 bases left between them. Germline V gene lookup returns CDR1 SGDLS and CDR2 YYNGEE. In nucleotides, the CDR3 is TGTGCCAGCAGCGTAGATGGCATCTCTGGAAACACCATATATTTT. Protein: CASSVDGISGNTIYF.

The chain is built from TRBV5-1 and TRBJ2-2, with a possible D match to TRBD1 (6 bases). Trimming took off 2 bases at V and 4 bases at J, with 12 bases between the two ends. The CDR3 is 15 amino acids. Germline V gives CDR1 SGHRS, CDR2 YFSETQ. This CDR3 reads CASSLGGLITGELFF. The CDR3 nucleotides are TGCGCCAGCAGCTTAGGGGGTCTAATCACCGGGGAGCTGTTTTTT.

A single count supports this clone. The V call is TRBV28, the J call TRBJ1-6, with a tentative D call TRBD1 (5 bases). The CDR3 consists of 15 residues. From germline, CDR1 is MDHEN and CDR2 SYDVKM. V lost 7 bases and J lost 6, with 16 bases in between. CDR3 sequence reads: CASTSRDPSNSPLHF. CDR3 sequence (DNA): TGTGCCAGCACCAGCCGGGACCCCAGTAATTCACCCCTCCACTTT.

The chain recombines TRBV28 with TRBJ2-7; TRBD2 aligns across 7 bases. J lost 6 bases, V lost 3 bases, and 11 bases had no gene match. The CDR3 is 15 residues long. CDR1 is MDHEN, CDR2 SYDVKM, per germline. CDR3 amino acids: CASSLLGPRGSEQYF. Here the CDR3 DNA reads TGTGCCAGCAGTTTGCTAGGGCCGCGGGGGAGCGAGCAGTACTTC.

The genes are TRBV28 and TRBJ2-7; 8 nucleotides line up with TRBD1. Trimming at V came to 6 bases and at J to 2 bases, leaving 9 bases not matched to a gene. The CDR3 sequence is 15 residues long. Germline CDR1 MDHEN, CDR2 SYDVKM. CDR3 loop: CASRPTGQVAYEQYF. The CDR3 bases are TGTGCCAGCAGACCAACGGGACAGGTAGCCTACGAGCAGTACTTC.

This chain links TRBV2 with TRBJ1-4; 11 bases match TRBD1. The CDR3 sequence is 15 residues long. V shed 7 bases and J 10 bases; nucleotides not matched to a gene: 11. Germline lookup yields CDR1 SNHLY and CDR2 FYNNEI. The CDR3 sequence is CASTGQGARAGKLFF. As DNA, the CDR3 is TGTGCCAGCACTGGACAGGGGGCGCGGGCCGGAAAACTGTTTTTT.

This clone was picked up one time. The rearrangement links TRBV20-1 to TRBJ1-2; the D is unclear. CDR1 is DFQATT, CDR2 SNEGSKA, per germline (reference sequence). The CDR3 length is 11 residues. The V end was cut by 5 bases, the J end by 8 bases, with 12 bases between. CDR3 sequence reads: CSASNPQGYTF. CDR3 nucleotide sequence: TGCAGTGCTTCGAACCCCCAAGGCTACACCTTC.

The table lists this clone with a few counts. The gene calls are TRBV25-1 and TRBJ2-6, with no clear D. The CDR3 extends over 17 amino acids. Germline V gene lookup returns CDR1 MGHDK and CDR2 SYGVNS. Trimming took 4 bases from V and 3 from J, leaving 16 bases between them. In DNA form, the CDR3 reads TGTGCCAGCAGTGGTCTACACTTTGCTGGTGGGGCCAACGTCCTGACTTTC. It codes for CASSGLHFAGGANVLTF.

This chain joins TRBV4-1 and TRBJ2-5; a weak D match, TRBD2 (6 bases). V dropped 4 bases and J dropped 0 bases, with 12 bases sitting between them. The CDR3 loop spans 15 amino acids. Germline V CDR1 and CDR2: MGHRA, YSYEKL. CDR3 nucleotides: TGCGCCAGCAGCCTGGGACGGGGGTACCAAGAGACCCAGTACTTC. Translated: CASSLGRGYQETQYF.

CDR3 in amino acids: CASSYVITPGGEQYF. The CDR3 DNA sequence: TGTGCCAGCAGTTACGTCATCACACCTGGGGGCGAGCAGTACTTC. The chain joins TRBV6-6 to TRBJ2-7, with D possibly called TRBD1 or TRBD2 (5 bases each). The CDR3 consists of 15 residues. Germline CDR1 MNHNY, CDR2 SVGAGI (reference sequence). V was clipped by 2 bases and J by 6 bases, with 17 bases between them.

J is TRBJ2-7 and V is TRBV6-5; D possibly corresponds to TRBD1 (7 bases). Trimming pared 7 bases from V and 2 bases from J, leaving 15 bases between. The germline CDR1 and CDR2 sequences are MNHEY and SVGAGI. CDR3 length equals 14 residues. CDR3 bases: TGTGCCAGCACCCCAGGGGGGACCCCCTACGAGCAGTACTTC. Translating it yields CASTPGGTPYEQYF.

The V call is TRBV5-1, the J call TRBJ2-1; 7 bases are shared with TRBD1. The germline CDR1 and CDR2 sequences are SGHRS and YFSETQ. Trimming cost V 4 bases and J 7 bases; bases outside gene matches: 11. The CDR3 spans 15 residues. The CDR3 reads CASSPDRVVRNEQFF. DNA of the CDR3: TGCGCCAGCAGCCCCGACAGGGTAGTGCGGAATGAGCAGTTCTTC. Supplemented by reference TRBV5-1 and TRBJ2-1, the full variable domain reads KAGVTQTPRYLIKTRGQQVTLSCSPISGHRSVSWYQQTPGQGLQFLFEYFSETQRNKGNFPGRFSGRQFSNSRSEMNVSTLELGDSALYLCASSPDRVVRNEQFFGPGTRLTVL.

The table lists this clone with a count of one. The chain carries TRBV11-2 and TRBJ2-7; D not certain. The CDR3 contains 12 residues. The V gene lost 3 bases and the J gene lost 0 bases, with 3 bases spanning the gap. In germline, CDR1 is SGHAT, CDR2 FQNNGV. The chain's CDR3 is CASSFTSYEQYF. For the CDR3, the DNA is TGTGCCAGCAGCTTTACCTCCTACGAGCAGTACTTC.

The chain employs TRBV5-1 and TRBJ2-2; 7 nucleotides line up with TRBD1. The CDR3 has 15 residues. Germline CDR1 and CDR2: SGHRS and YFSETQ. Trimming took 3 bases from V and 1 from J; bases not matched to a gene: 3. This CDR3 is CASSYHRGNTGELFF. CDR3 DNA: TGCGCCAGCAGCTACCACAGGGGGAACACCGGGGAGCTGTTTTTT.

The J gene is TRBJ1-1, the V gene TRBV18, with TRBD1 matching over 8 bases. The CDR3 is 14 residues long. J was trimmed by 3 bases and V by 6 bases; bases with no gene match: 6. The germline V gene has CDR1 KGHSH and CDR2 LQKENI. In DNA form, the CDR3 reads TGTGCCAGCTCGCGGACAGGGTGGGACACTGAAGCTTTCTTT. It translates to CASSRTGWDTEAFF.

The chain links TRBV7-7 to TRBJ2-5; 12 nucleotides line up with TRBD1. The CDR3 runs to 13 residues. Germline CDR1 reads SSHAT; CDR2 reads FNYEAQ (reference sequence). CDR3 protein: CATGTGGLVTQYF. The CDR3 nucleotides are TGTGCGACCGGGACAGGGGGCTTAGTTACCCAGTACTTC.

J is TRBJ2-2 and V is TRBV10-2, with 7 bases identical to TRBD1. In germline, CDR1 is WSHSY, CDR2 SAAADI. The V segment lost 7 bases and the J segment 0 bases; nucleotides outside the gene matches: 5. The CDR3 contains 15 residues. The CDR3 DNA reads TGCGCCAGCACCATGGGGACAGCGAACACCGGGGAGCTGTTTTTT. Translation gives CASTMGTANTGELFF.

This clone was seen once. This chain joins TRBV4-2 and TRBJ2-7, with TRBD2 as a possible D gene (5 bases). Trimming cost V 5 bases and J 0 bases, with 14 bases left between them. Germline V gives CDR1 LGHNA, CDR2 YNFKEQ. The CDR3 has 15 residues. The chain's CDR3 is CASSSGSGISYEQYF. CDR3 DNA sequence: TGTGCCAGCAGCTCCGGCAGCGGAATCTCCTACGAGCAGTACTTC.